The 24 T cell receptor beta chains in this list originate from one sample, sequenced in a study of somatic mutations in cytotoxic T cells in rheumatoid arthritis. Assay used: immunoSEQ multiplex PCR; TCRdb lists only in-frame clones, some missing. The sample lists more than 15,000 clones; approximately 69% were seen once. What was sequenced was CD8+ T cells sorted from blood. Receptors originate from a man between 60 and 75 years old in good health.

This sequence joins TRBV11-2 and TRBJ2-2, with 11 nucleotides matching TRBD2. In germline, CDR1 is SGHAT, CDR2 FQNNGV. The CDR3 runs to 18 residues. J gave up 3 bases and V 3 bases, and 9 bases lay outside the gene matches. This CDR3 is CASSFSHLLAGDTGELFF. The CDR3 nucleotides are TGTGCCAGCAGCTTTAGCCACCTACTAGCGGGAGACACCGGGGAGCTGTTTTTT.

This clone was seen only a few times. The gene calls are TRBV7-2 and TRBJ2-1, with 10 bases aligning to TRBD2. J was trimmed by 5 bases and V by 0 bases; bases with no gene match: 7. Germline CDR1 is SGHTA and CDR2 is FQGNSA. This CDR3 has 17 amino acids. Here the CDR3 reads CASSLAGGTSANNEQFF. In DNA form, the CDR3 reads TGTGCCAGCAGCTTAGCGGGGGGGACTAGCGCCAACAATGAGCAGTTCTTC.

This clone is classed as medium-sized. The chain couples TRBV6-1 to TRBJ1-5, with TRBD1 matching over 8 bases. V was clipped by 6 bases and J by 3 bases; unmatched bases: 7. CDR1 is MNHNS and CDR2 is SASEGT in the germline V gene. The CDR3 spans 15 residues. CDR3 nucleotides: TGTGCCAGCAGGGGGCGACAGGGGTACAATCAGCCCCAGCATTTT. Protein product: CASRGRQGYNQPQHF.

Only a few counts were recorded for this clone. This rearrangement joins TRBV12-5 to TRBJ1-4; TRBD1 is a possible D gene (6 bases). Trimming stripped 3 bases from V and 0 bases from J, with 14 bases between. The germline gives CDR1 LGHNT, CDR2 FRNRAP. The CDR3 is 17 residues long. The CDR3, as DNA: TGTGCTAGTGGTTTTAGTGAACAGGGTTCAACTAATGAAAAACTGTTTTTT. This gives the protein CASGFSEQGSTNEKLFF.

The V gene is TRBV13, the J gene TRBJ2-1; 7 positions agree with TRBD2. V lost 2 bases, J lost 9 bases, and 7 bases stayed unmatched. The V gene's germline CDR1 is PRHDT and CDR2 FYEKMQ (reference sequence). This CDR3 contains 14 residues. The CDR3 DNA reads TGTGCCAGCAGCTTACCGGCGGGAGATCCTGAGCAGTTCTTC. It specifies CASSLPAGDPEQFF.

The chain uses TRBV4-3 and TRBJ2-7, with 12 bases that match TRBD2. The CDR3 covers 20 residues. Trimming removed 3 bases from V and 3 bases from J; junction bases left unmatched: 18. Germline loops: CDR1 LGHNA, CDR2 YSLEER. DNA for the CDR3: TGCGCCAGCAGCCACATCCCTAGCGGGAGGGCCAAGGATCGTGGCTACGAGCAGTACTTC. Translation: CASSHIPSGRAKDRGYEQYF.

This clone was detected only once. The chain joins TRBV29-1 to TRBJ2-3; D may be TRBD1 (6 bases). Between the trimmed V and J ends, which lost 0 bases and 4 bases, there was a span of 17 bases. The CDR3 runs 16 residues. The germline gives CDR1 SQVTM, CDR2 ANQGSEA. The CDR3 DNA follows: TGCAGCGTTGAAGATTTGGGTCGGGACACTCCAGATACGCAGTATTTT. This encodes CSVEDLGRDTPDTQYF.

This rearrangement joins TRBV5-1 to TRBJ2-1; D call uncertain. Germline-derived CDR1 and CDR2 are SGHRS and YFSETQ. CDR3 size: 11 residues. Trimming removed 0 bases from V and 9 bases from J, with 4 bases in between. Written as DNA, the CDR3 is TGCGCCAGCAGCTTGGCCGTTGAGCAGTTCTTC. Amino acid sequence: CASSLAVEQFF.

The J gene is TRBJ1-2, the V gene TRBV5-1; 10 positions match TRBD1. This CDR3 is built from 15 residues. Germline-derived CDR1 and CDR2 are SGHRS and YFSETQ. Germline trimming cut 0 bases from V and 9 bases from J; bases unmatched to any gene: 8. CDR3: CASSLAPGTGDSYTF. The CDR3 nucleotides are TGCGCCAGCAGCTTGGCCCCCGGGACAGGGGATAGCTACACCTTC.

CDR3 nucleotide sequence: TGTGCCAGCAGCGTACAGGCCAGCAATCAGCCCCAGCATTTT. Its translation: CASSVQASNQPQHF. This rearrangement joins TRBV13 to TRBJ1-5; D perhaps matches TRBD1 (5 bases). This CDR3 region has 14 residues. Trimming took off 5 bases at V and 1 base at J, with 9 bases between the two ends. CDR1 is PRHDT, CDR2 FYEKMQ, per germline (reference sequence).

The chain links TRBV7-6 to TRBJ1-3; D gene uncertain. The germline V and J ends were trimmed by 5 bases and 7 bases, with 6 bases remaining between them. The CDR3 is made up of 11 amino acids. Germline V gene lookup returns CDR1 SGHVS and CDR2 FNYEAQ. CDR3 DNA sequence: TGTGCCAGCAGCCAACGGAACACCATATATTTT. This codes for CASSQRNTIYF.

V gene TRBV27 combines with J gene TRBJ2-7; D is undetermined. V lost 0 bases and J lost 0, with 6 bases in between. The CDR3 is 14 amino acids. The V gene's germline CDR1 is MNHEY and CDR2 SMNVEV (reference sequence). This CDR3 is CASSLSQSSYEQYF. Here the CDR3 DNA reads TGTGCCAGCAGTTTATCACAGAGCTCCTACGAGCAGTACTTC.

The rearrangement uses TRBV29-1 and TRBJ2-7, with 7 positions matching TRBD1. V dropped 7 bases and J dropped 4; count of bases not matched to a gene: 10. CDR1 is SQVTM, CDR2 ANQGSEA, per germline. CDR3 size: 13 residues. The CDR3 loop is CSALTGNLYEQYF. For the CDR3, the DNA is TGCAGCGCCCTGACAGGGAACCTTTACGAGCAGTACTTC.

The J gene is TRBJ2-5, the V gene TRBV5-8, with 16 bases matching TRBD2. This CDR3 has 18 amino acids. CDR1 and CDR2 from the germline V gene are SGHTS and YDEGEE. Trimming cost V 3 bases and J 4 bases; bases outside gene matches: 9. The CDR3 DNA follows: TGTGCCAGCAGCTACCCCGGGACTAGCGGGGGGGGGCGAGAGACCCAGTACTTC. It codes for CASSYPGTSGGGRETQYF.

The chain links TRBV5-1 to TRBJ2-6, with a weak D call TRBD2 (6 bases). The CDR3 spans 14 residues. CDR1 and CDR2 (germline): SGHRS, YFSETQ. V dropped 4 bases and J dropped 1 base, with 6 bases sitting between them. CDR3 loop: CASSGGSGANVLTF. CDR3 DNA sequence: TGCGCCAGCAGCGGAGGGTCTGGGGCCAACGTCCTGACTTTC.

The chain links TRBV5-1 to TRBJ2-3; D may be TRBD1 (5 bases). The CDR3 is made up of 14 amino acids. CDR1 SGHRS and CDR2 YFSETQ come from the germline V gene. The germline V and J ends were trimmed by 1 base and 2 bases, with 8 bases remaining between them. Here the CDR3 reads CASSLLGATDTQYF. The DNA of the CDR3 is TGCGCCAGCAGCTTGTTAGGGGCCACAGATACGCAGTATTTT. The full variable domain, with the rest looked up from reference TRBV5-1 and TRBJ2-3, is KAGVTQTPRYLIKTRGQQVTLSCSPISGHRSVSWYQQTPGQGLQFLFEYFSETQRNKGNFPGRFSGRQFSNSRSEMNVSTLELGDSALYLCASSLLGATDTQYFGPGTRLTVL.

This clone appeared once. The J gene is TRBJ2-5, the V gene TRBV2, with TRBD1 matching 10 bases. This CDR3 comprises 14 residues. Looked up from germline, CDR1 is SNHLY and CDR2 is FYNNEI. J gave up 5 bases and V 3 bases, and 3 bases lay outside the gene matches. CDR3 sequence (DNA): TGTGCCAGCAGTGACCGGGACAGGGGTGAGACCCAGTACTTC. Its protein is CASSDRDRGETQYF.

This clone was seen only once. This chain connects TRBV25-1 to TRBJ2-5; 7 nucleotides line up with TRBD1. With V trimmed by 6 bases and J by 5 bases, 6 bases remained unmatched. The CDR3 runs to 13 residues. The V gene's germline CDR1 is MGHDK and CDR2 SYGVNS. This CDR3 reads CASSTPGGETQYF. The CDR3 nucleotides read TGTGCCAGCAGCACGCCAGGGGGTGAGACCCAGTACTTC.

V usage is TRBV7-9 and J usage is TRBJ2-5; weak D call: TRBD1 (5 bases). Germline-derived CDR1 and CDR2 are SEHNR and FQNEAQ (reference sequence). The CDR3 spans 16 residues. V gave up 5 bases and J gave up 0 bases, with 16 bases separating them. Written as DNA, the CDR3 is TGTGCCAGCAGCCCGGTAGGGGCTCCAGACCAAGAGACCCAGTACTTC. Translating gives CASSPVGAPDQETQYF.

CDR3 region: CASSGDHRGNLEAFF. The CDR3 nucleotides are TGCGCCAGCAGTGGGGACCACAGGGGTAATCTTGAAGCTTTCTTT. The chain carries TRBV10-2 and TRBJ1-1; 7 bases are a match to TRBD1. Germline trimming cut 4 bases from V and 7 bases from J; bases unmatched to any gene: 12. Looked up from germline, CDR1 is WSHSY and CDR2 is SAAADI. The CDR3 loop spans 15 amino acids.

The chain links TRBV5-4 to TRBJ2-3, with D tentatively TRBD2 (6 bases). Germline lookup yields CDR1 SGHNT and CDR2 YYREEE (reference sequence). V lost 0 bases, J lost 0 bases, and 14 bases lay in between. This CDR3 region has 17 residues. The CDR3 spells CASSLGPKSGSTDTQYF. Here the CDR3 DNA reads TGTGCCAGCAGCTTGGGCCCCAAAAGCGGGAGCACAGATACGCAGTATTTT.

The CDR3 region has the DNA TGCGCCAGCAGCTCTCAGGGGCAGGCTAACTATGGCTACACCTTC. Translated, it gives CASSSQGQANYGYTF. V gene TRBV4-1 combines with J gene TRBJ1-2; possible D gene TRBD1, 6 bases. Trimming cost V 5 bases and J 0 bases, with 13 bases left between them. CDR1 and CDR2 (germline): MGHRA, YSYEKL. CDR3 length: 15 amino acids.

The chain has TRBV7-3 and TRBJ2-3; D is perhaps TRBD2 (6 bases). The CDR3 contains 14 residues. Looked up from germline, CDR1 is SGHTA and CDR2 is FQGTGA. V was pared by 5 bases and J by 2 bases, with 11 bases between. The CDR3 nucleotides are TGTGCCAGCAGCCTCCTAGCGCCCACAGATACGCAGTATTTT. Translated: CASSLLAPTDTQYF.

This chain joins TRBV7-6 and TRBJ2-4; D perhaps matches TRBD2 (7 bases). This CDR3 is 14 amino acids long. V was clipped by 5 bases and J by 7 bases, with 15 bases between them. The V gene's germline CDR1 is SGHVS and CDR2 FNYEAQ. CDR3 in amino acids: CASSPREGGNIQYF. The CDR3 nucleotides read TGTGCCAGCAGCCCCCGAGAGGGGGGGAACATTCAGTACTTC. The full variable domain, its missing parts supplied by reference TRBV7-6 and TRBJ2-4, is GAGVSQSPRYKVTKRGQDVALRCDPISGHVSLYWYRQALGQGPEFLTYFNYEAQQDKSGLPNDRFSAERPEGSISTLTIQRTEQRDSAMYRCASSPREGGNIQYFGAGTRLSVL.